This record concerns one T cell receptor (beta chain) sequence. Antigen: not known. These data come from a study of beta chain features in type 1 diabetes. Study context: Patients shared similar age, gender and cell yields with healthy donors. Broader study findings: TCRB CDR3s from Type 1 diabetes patients were moderately but significantly shorter in all four CD4+ subsets. Overrepresentation of cells with high TCR expression could result from cDNA sequencing.

The study reverse transcribed the entire isolated RNA, so it sequenced expressed TCRB transcripts. Naive, central memory and regulatory T cell samples produced a mean of approximately 3.5 million reads. Libraries were prepared by immunoSEQ multiplex PCR; TCRdb keeps only in-frame clonotypes and omits some of them. The table has 250,000 to 350,000 clones, around 15% seen once; the top ten hold over 5.5%. With 0 bases clipped from V and 10 bases from J, the junction kept 5 bases outside the gene matches. Looked up from germline, CDR1 is MNHEY and CDR2 is SVGAGI. The CDR3 covers 13 residues. This rearrangement joins TRBV6-5 to TRBJ1-1; TRBD1 aligns across 7 bases. The sequenced sample consisted of central memory CD4+ T cells from blood. The TCR comes from a man in his thirties or forties in good health. CDR3 residues: CASSYSIGGAAFF. CDR3 nucleotide sequence: TGTGCCAGCAGTTACTCTATAGGGGGCGCAGCTTTCTTT.